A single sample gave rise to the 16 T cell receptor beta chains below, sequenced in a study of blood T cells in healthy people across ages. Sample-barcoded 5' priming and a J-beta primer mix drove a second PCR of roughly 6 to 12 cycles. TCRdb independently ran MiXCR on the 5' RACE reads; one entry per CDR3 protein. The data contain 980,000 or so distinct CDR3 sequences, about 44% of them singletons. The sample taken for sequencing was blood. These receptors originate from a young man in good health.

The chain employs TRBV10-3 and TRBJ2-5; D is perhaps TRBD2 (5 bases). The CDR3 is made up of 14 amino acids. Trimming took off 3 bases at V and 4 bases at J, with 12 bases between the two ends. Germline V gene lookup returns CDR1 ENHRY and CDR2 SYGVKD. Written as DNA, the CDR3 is TGTGCCATCAGTGAACGGGGAGTTGGAGAGACCCAGTACTTC. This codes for CAISERGVGETQYF.

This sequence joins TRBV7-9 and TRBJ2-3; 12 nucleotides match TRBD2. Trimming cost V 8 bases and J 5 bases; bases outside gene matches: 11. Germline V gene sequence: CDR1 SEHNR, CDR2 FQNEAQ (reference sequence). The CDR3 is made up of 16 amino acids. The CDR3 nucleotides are TGTGCCAGCGACAGACTAGCGGGGGACCTGGTAGATACGCAGTATTTT. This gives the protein CASDRLAGDLVDTQYF.

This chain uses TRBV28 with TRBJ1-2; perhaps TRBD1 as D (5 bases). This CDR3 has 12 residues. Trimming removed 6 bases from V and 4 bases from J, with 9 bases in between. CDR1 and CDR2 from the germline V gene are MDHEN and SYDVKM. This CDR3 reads CASRPGFYGYTF. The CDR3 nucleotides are TGTGCCAGCAGACCAGGGTTCTATGGCTACACCTTC.

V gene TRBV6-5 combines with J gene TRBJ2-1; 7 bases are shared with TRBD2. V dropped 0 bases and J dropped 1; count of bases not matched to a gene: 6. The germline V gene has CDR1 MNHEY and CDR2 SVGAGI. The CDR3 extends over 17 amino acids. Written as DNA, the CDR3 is TGTGCCAGCAGTTACTCAGGCGGGAGAGCTTCCTACAATGAGCAGTTCTTC. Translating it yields CASSYSGGRASYNEQFF.

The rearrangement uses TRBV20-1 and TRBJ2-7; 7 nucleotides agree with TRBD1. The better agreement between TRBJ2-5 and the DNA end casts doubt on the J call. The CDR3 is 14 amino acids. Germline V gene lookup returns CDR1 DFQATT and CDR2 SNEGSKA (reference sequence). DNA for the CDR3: TGCAGTGCTAGATCGATACAGGGGCAAGAGACCCAGTACTTC. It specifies CSARSIQGQETQYF.

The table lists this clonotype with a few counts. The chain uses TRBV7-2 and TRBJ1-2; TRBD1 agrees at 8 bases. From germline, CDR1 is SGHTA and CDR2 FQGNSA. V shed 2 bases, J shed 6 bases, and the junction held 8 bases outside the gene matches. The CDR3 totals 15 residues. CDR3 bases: TGTGCCAGCAGCTTAAACGACAGGGGTGGAAATGGCTACACCTTC. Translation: CASSLNDRGGNGYTF.

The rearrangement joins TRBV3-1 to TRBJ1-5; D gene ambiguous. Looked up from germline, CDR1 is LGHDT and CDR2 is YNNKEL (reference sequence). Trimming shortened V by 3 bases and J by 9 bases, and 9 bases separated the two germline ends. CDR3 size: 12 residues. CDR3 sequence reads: CASSQGPTPQHF. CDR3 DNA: TGTGCCAGCAGCCAGGGCCCAACGCCCCAGCATTTT.

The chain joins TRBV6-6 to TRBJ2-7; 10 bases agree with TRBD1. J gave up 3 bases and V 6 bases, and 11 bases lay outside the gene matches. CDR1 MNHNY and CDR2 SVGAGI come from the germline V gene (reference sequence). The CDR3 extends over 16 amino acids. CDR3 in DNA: TGTGCCAGCAGCTTCCCGGGACAGGGGTTGGGCTACGAGCAGTACTTC. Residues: CASSFPGQGLGYEQYF.

The CDR3 region is CASGRGESLTYGYTF. Written as DNA, the CDR3 is TGTGCCAGCGGGAGGGGGGAGAGTCTTACCTATGGCTACACCTTC. This chain joins TRBV6-1 and TRBJ1-2; possibly TRBD1 for D (6 bases). V was shortened by 8 bases and J by 4 bases, with 20 bases between the two germline ends. Germline lookup yields CDR1 MNHNS and CDR2 SASEGT. This CDR3 is built from 15 residues.

The CDR3 loop is CASSLVGQGNYEQYF. CDR3 nucleotides: TGTGCCAGCAGCTTAGTGGGACAGGGCAACTACGAGCAGTACTTC. The rearrangement joins TRBV7-2 to TRBJ2-7; 9 nucleotides agree with TRBD1. Trimming removed 1 base from V and 3 bases from J; junction bases left unmatched: 4. The CDR3 contains 15 residues. Germline CDR1 is SGHTA and CDR2 is FQGNSA.

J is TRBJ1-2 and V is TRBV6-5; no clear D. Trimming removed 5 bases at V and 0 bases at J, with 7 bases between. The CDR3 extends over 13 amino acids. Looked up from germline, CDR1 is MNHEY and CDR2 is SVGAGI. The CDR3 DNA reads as TGTGCCAGCAGTACCTACCCTAACTATGGCTACACCTTC. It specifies CASSTYPNYGYTF.

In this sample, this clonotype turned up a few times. CDR3 sequence reads: CASSPKGGTSGGHQADTQYF. The CDR3 region has the DNA TGTGCCAGCAGCCCAAAAGGGGGGACTAGCGGGGGGCATCAGGCAGATACGCAGTATTTT. The J gene is TRBJ2-3, the V gene TRBV4-2; TRBD2 matches 15 bases. The CDR3 contains 20 residues. Germline V lookup: CDR1 LGHNA, CDR2 YNFKEQ. The V and J ends lost 4 bases and 4 bases, in that order; junction bases with no gene match: 15.

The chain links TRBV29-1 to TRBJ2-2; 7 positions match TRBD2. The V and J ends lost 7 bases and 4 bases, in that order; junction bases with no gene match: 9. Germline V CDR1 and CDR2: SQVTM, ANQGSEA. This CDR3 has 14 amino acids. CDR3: CSGSASSGTGELFF. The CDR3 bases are TGCAGCGGATCCGCTTCTAGCGGCACCGGGGAGCTGTTTTTT.

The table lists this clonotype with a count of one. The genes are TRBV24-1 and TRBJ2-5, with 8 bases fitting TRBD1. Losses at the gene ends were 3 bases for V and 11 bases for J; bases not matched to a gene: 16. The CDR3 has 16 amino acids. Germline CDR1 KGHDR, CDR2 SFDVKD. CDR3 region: CATSDRSGGYYNEQYF. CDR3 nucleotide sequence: TGTGCCACCAGTGATCGGTCAGGGGGCTATTACAATGAGCAGTACTTC.

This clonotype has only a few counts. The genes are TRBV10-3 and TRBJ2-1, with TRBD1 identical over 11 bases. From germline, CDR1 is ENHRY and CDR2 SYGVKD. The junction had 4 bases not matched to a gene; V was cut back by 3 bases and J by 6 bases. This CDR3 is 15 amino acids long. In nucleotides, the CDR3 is TGTGCCATCAGTGAAGGGACAGGGGGGTCCAATGAGCAGTTCTTC. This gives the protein CAISEGTGGSNEQFF.

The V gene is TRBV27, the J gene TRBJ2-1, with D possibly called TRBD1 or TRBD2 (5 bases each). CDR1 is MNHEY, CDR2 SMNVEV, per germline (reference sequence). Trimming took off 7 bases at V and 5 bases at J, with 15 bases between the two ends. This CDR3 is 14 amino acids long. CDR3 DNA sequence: TGTGCCAGCACCATCCGGGACGGAAACAATGAGCAGTTCTTC. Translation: CASTIRDGNNEQFF.